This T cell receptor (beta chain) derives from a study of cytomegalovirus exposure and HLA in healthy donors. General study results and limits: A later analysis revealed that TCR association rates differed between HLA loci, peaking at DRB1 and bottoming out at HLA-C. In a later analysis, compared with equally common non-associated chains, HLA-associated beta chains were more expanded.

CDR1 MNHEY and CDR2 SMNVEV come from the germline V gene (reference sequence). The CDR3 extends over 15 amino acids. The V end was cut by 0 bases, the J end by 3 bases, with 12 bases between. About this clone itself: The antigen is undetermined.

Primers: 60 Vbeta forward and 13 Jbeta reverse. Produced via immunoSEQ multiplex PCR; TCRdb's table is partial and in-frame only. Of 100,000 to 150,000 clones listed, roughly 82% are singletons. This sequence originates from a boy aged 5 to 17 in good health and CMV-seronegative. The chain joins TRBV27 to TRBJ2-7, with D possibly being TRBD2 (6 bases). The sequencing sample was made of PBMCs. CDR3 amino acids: CASSLSRGVLYEQYF. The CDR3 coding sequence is TGTGCCAGCAGTTTATCGCGGGGAGTCCTCTACGAGCAGTACTTC.